The 22 T cell receptor beta chains below were found in one sample sequenced in a study of cytomegalovirus exposure and HLA in healthy donors. It was with 60 Vbeta and 13 Jbeta primers that the PCR ran. Method: immunoSEQ multiplex PCR; TCRdb's copy keeps in-frame clones and lacks some. The sample totals roughly 120,000 clones. Sequencing used PBMCs. Receptors originate from a man aged 18 to 35 in good health and CMV-seronegative.

The rearrangement joins TRBV30 to TRBJ1-5; 7 nucleotides agree with TRBD1. CDR3 size: 18 residues. From germline, CDR1 is GTSNPN and CDR2 SVGIG (reference sequence). Germline trimming cut 3 bases from V and 0 bases from J; bases unmatched to any gene: 14. CDR3 loop: CAWSADRDGHYSNQPQHF. The CDR3 DNA is TGTGCCTGGAGCGCTGACAGGGACGGCCATTATAGCAATCAGCCCCAGCATTTT.

The gene calls are TRBV28 and TRBJ2-7, with 10 nucleotides matching TRBD2. Germline lookup yields CDR1 MDHEN and CDR2 SYDVKM. The CDR3 length is 14 residues. J lost 6 bases, V lost 6 bases, and 8 bases had no gene match. The CDR3 nucleotides read TGTGCCAGCAGGATAGAGGGACTAGCGTTCGAGCAGTACTTC. Amino acid sequence: CASRIEGLAFEQYF.

V usage is TRBV7-2 and J usage is TRBJ2-3; D gene uncertain. The CDR3 length is 15 residues. Germline V lookup: CDR1 SGHTA, CDR2 FQGNSA. V gave up 6 bases and J gave up 4 bases, with 17 bases separating them. CDR3 DNA: TGTGCCAGCAGATCGGTCCCCTTATTAGCAGATACGCAGTATTTT. Protein product: CASRSVPLLADTQYF. The variable domain in full, with the rest retrieved from reference TRBV7-2 and TRBJ2-3, is GAGVSQSPSNKVTEKGKDVELRCDPISGHTALYWYRQSLGQGLEFLIYFQGNSAPDKSGLPSDRFSAERTGGSVSTLTIQRTQQEDSAVYLCASRSVPLLADTQYFGPGTRLTVL.

The genes are TRBV29-1 and TRBJ2-7; 7 bases agree with TRBD2. The V gene end was trimmed by 4 bases and the J gene end by 3 bases; junction bases not matched to a gene: 6. Germline V gene lookup returns CDR1 SQVTM and CDR2 ANQGSEA. The CDR3 runs to 13 residues. CDR3 loop: CSVVAGVYYEQYF. The CDR3 DNA reads as TGCAGCGTTGTCGCGGGAGTGTACTACGAGCAGTACTTC.

The chain couples TRBV2 to TRBJ1-1, with D possibly matching TRBD1 (6 bases). This CDR3 comprises 15 residues. CDR1 and CDR2 from the germline V gene are SNHLY and FYNNEI. Trimming removed 4 bases at V and 1 base at J, with 13 bases between. The CDR3 reads CASSVGGVTNTEAFF. DNA for the CDR3: TGTGCCAGCAGTGTAGGGGGGGTTACGAACACTGAAGCTTTCTTT.

The J gene is TRBJ1-2, the V gene TRBV5-1; perhaps TRBD1 as D (6 bases). CDR3 length: 13 amino acids. Looked up from germline, CDR1 is SGHRS and CDR2 is YFSETQ. Between the trimmed V and J ends, which lost 2 bases and 4 bases, there was a span of 9 bases. The DNA for the CDR3 is TGCGCCAGCAGCTTACAGGGTGGCTATGGCTACACCTTC. This translates into CASSLQGGYGYTF.

CDR3: CASSPLTGGGTDTQYF. DNA of the CDR3: TGTGCCAGCTCACCGTTGACAGGGGGAGGCACAGATACGCAGTATTTT. The J gene is TRBJ2-3, the V gene TRBV18, with 9 positions matching TRBD1. Germline CDR1 KGHSH, CDR2 LQKENI. The CDR3 is 16 amino acids. J was trimmed by 1 base and V by 3 bases; bases with no gene match: 5.

For the CDR3, the DNA is TGTGCCAGCAGCTTAGAAGCAGGGGAAGTCTCTGGGGCCAACGTCCTGACTTTC. This gives the protein CASSLEAGEVSGANVLTF. The rearrangement uses TRBV7-6 and TRBJ2-6, with D perhaps TRBD1 (6 bases). Trimming left V 1 base short and J 0 bases short, with 13 bases between. CDR3 size: 18 residues. CDR1 and CDR2 (germline): SGHVS, FNYEAQ.

V gene TRBV6-5 combines with J gene TRBJ1-6, with unresolved D. Trimming cost V 6 bases and J 7 bases, with 10 bases left between them. The CDR3 runs to 13 residues. Germline V lookup: CDR1 MNHEY, CDR2 SVGAGI. As DNA, the CDR3 is TGTGCCAGCAGCCTTACTCGGAATTCACCCCTCCACTTT. This sequence encodes CASSLTRNSPLHF.

The CDR3 protein is CASSSKGQGATSNQPQHF. The CDR3 nucleotides read TGTGCCAGCTCATCGAAGGGACAGGGGGCAACTAGCAATCAGCCCCAGCATTTT. V and J are TRBV18 and TRBJ1-5; 12 bases align to TRBD1. Trimming cost V 5 bases and J 0 bases; bases outside gene matches: 8. This CDR3 contains 18 residues. Germline assignment: CDR1 KGHSH and CDR2 LQKENI.

The chain links TRBV9 to TRBJ2-6; the D is unclear. Trimming cost V 0 bases and J 0 bases, with 7 bases left between them. The CDR3 has 16 residues. Germline CDR1 is SGDLS and CDR2 is YYNGEE. CDR3 in DNA: TGTGCCAGCAGCGTAGGTGTGTACTCTGGGGCCAACGTCCTGACTTTC. It translates to CASSVGVYSGANVLTF.

CDR3 in DNA: TGTGCCTGGAGCGTAACTAATGAAAAACTGTTTTTT. Amino acid sequence: CAWSVTNEKLFF. The chain links TRBV30 to TRBJ1-4; D uncertain. The CDR3 runs to 12 residues. Trimming cost V 3 bases and J 1 base, with 3 bases left between them. Germline CDR1 reads GTSNPN; CDR2 reads SVGIG (reference sequence).

The V call is TRBV7-2, the J call TRBJ1-1, with D perhaps TRBD1 (5 bases). With 5 bases removed from V and 0 bases from J, the gap between germline ends came to 16 bases. CDR1 and CDR2 from the germline V gene are SGHTA and FQGNSA. The CDR3 extends over 16 amino acids. The CDR3 DNA reads TGTGCCAGCAGCGCACCAAGGGGTAACTTGAACACTGAAGCTTTCTTT. Translation: CASSAPRGNLNTEAFF.

The rearrangement joins TRBV6-5 to TRBJ2-5; 8 bases are shared with TRBD1. V gave up 6 bases and J gave up 5 bases; unmatched junction bases: 2. CDR1 and CDR2 from the germline V gene are MNHEY and SVGAGI. There are 12 residues in the CDR3. Here the CDR3 reads CASSRGLETQYF. CDR3 DNA: TGTGCCAGCAGCAGGGGGCTCGAGACCCAGTACTTC.

The genes are TRBV12-5 and TRBJ1-1; D gene ambiguous. Germline CDR1 and CDR2: LGHNT and FRNRAP. The CDR3 has 18 amino acids. V was shortened by 6 bases and J by 0 bases, with 23 bases between the two germline ends. The CDR3 DNA reads as TGTGCTAGTGGCATCCCCGGCGGGCAGATCGAACTGAACACTGAAGCTTTCTTT. This encodes CASGIPGGQIELNTEAFF. The full variable domain, in which reference TRBV12-5 and TRBJ1-1 provide the parts outside the CDR3, is DARVTQTPRHKVTEMGQEVTMRCQPILGHNTVFWYRQTMMQGLELLAYFRNRAPLDDSGMPKDRFSAEMPDATLATLKIQPSEPRDSAVYFCASGIPGGQIELNTEAFFGQGTRLTVV.

The chain couples TRBV4-1 to TRBJ1-1; D uncertain. Germline lookup yields CDR1 MGHRA and CDR2 YSYEKL. Deletions cut 1 base from V and 4 bases from J, with 10 bases between. CDR3 length equals 14 residues. The CDR3 DNA sequence: TGCGCCAGCAGCCAAGTTCCCTCCGGCACTGAAGCTTTCTTT. This codes for CASSQVPSGTEAFF.

The V gene is TRBV30, the J gene TRBJ1-1; D is uncertain. Trimming pared 2 bases from V and 0 bases from J, leaving 13 bases between. Looked up from germline, CDR1 is GTSNPN and CDR2 is SVGIG (reference sequence). CDR3 length equals 15 residues. The CDR3 nucleotides are TGTGCCTGGAGTATCTTCTCCTCCTTGAACACTGAAGCTTTCTTT. Its protein is CAWSIFSSLNTEAFF.

The rearrangement joins TRBV19 to TRBJ2-7; unclear D gene. Germline V CDR1 and CDR2: LNHDA, SQIVND (reference sequence). This CDR3 contains 13 residues. Trimming stripped 3 bases from V and 4 bases from J, with 10 bases between. CDR3 sequence (DNA): TGTGCCAGTAGTATGTCACAGTTTTACGAGCAGTACTTC. This encodes CASSMSQFYEQYF.

This chain joins TRBV2 and TRBJ2-7; 8 bases align to TRBD1. The trim removed 4 bases at V and 4 bases at J, leaving 6 bases unmatched. Germline V gene sequence: CDR1 SNHLY, CDR2 FYNNEI. The CDR3 is made up of 14 amino acids. The CDR3 DNA reads as TGTGCCAGCAGTGTAACAGGGGGGAAGTACGAGCAGTACTTC. Protein: CASSVTGGKYEQYF.

V is TRBV30 and J is TRBJ1-5; D remains ambiguous. Trimming pared 2 bases from V and 4 bases from J, leaving 6 bases between. This CDR3 is built from 12 residues. Germline-derived CDR1 and CDR2 are GTSNPN and SVGIG (reference sequence). The CDR3 loop reads CAWSPPNQPQHF. CDR3 DNA: TGTGCCTGGAGTCCCCCTAATCAGCCCCAGCATTTT.

CDR3 region: CASSGLSYNTIYF. For the CDR3, the DNA is TGTGCCAGTAGTGGACTGTCTTATAACACCATATATTTT. The J gene is TRBJ1-3, the V gene TRBV19; no clear D gene. Germline CDR1 reads LNHDA; CDR2 reads SQIVND (reference sequence). V lost 5 bases and J lost 7, with 12 bases in between. This CDR3 is 13 amino acids long.

The chain links TRBV28 to TRBJ2-1, with D possibly TRBD2 on 5 matching bases. The CDR3 is 15 residues long. Trimming removed 6 bases from V and 3 bases from J, with 15 bases in between. Germline V lookup: CDR1 MDHEN, CDR2 SYDVKM. CDR3 nucleotides: TGTGCCAGCAGGGGTGCGGAGGCGGACTACAATGAGCAGTTCTTC. It encodes CASRGAEADYNEQFF.